This is a list of T cell receptor beta chains from one sample in a study of blood T cell repertoires in COVID-19. The data were produced by immunoSEQ multiplex PCR, yet TCRdb's version contains in-frame clones alone and is incomplete. The sample consists of fewer than 300,000 clones, around 82% of them appearing once. Material: peripheral blood. These receptors were collected from a human donor in a cohort sampled during active COVID-19. CDR3s leave out the opening cysteine and the closing phenylalanine or tryptophan. Each record gives: J gene, V gene, CDR3 protein.

j_call: TRBJ1-6
v_call: TRBV5-1
cdr3_aa: ASSLAGRGIDSPLH

j_call: TRBJ1-5
v_call: TRBV28
cdr3_aa: ASNRPGKGGQPQH

j_call: TRBJ1-2
v_call: TRBV2
cdr3_aa: ASSEHRSYGYT

j_call: TRBJ2-1
v_call: TRBV28
cdr3_aa: ASSFSRNEQF

j_call: TRBJ2-3
v_call: TRBV7-2
cdr3_aa: ASSLEGDTQY

j_call: TRBJ1-2
v_call: TRBV3-1/TRBV3-2
cdr3_aa: ASSQEAGAHYGYT

j_call: TRBJ1-1
v_call: TRBV7-2
cdr3_aa: ASSLRQGLNTEAF

j_call: TRBJ1-2
v_call: TRBV6-5
cdr3_aa: ASTGTGGLGYT

j_call: TRBJ2-7
v_call: TRBV5-1
cdr3_aa: ASSLGTGTYEQY

j_call: TRBJ1-5
v_call: TRBV11-2
cdr3_aa: ASSLGPDWPQH

j_call: TRBJ1-1
v_call: TRBV6-5
cdr3_aa: ASSSRTGLGAF

j_call: TRBJ1-1
v_call: TRBV10-1
cdr3_aa: ASSEQLNTEAF

j_call: TRBJ2-3
v_call: TRBV24-1
cdr3_aa: ATSDPKTGVGDTQY

j_call: TRBJ2-3
v_call: TRBV5-1
cdr3_aa: ASSGGPSRGDTQY

j_call: TRBJ2-7
v_call: TRBV7-7
cdr3_aa: ASSLAAGGRYEQY

j_call: TRBJ2-3
v_call: TRBV10-3
cdr3_aa: AISPSGSSTDTQY

j_call: TRBJ2-7
v_call: TRBV4-3
cdr3_aa: ASRQDDDISYEQY

j_call: TRBJ2-7
v_call: TRBV19
cdr3_aa: ASSRQGSSYEQY

j_call: TRBJ1-1
v_call: TRBV5-1
cdr3_aa: ASRAGTGGMNTEAF

j_call: TRBJ2-3
v_call: TRBV4-2
cdr3_aa: ASSQGQGPAVDTQY

j_call: TRBJ2-1
v_call: TRBV5-1
cdr3_aa: ASSVPGTGAYNEQF

j_call: TRBJ2-7
v_call: TRBV11-2
cdr3_aa: ASSLGEGGGYEQY

j_call: TRBJ2-2
v_call: TRBV5-1
cdr3_aa: ASSLDGQRNTGELF

j_call: TRBJ2-7
v_call: TRBV29-1
cdr3_aa: SVPRGSATYEQY

j_call: TRBJ2-3
v_call: TRBV7-3
cdr3_aa: ASSTFPYTDTQY

j_call: TRBJ2-3
v_call: TRBV27
cdr3_aa: ASRERLAGGLADTQY

j_call: TRBJ1-5
v_call: TRBV11-2
cdr3_aa: ASSLLSGQPQH

j_call: TRBJ1-6
v_call: TRBV2
cdr3_aa: ASRITGVNNSPLH

j_call: TRBJ1-5
v_call: TRBV21-1
cdr3_aa: ASSKCIWAGGNQPQH

j_call: TRBJ2-2
v_call: TRBV28
cdr3_aa: ATIRSSGTGELF

j_call: TRBJ1-2
v_call: TRBV7-9
cdr3_aa: ASSPSGAYGYT

j_call: TRBJ1-1
v_call: TRBV6-6
cdr3_aa: ASSQTGAAPMNTEAF

j_call: TRBJ2-7
v_call: TRBV6-5
cdr3_aa: ASSRTNSYEQY

j_call: TRBJ1-3
v_call: TRBV9
cdr3_aa: ASSPRDRGNTWYSGNTIY

j_call: TRBJ2-7
v_call: TRBV2
cdr3_aa: ASRAGTGYEQY

j_call: TRBJ1-2
v_call: TRBV4-2
cdr3_aa: ASSQGQGAYYGYT

j_call: TRBJ2-7
v_call: TRBV12-3/TRBV12-4
cdr3_aa: ASSLVGGYEQY

j_call: TRBJ2-1
v_call: TRBV25-1
cdr3_aa: ASSQGSSYNEQF